This T cell receptor beta chain was captured in a study of HIV-infected patients and healthy controls. Study-wide context: A modest, significant CD4 rise occurred in most of the 16 patients after three months of therapy. The CD4:CD8 ratio increased slightly in early therapy, but CD8 counts showed no consistent change.

Reverse transcription used approximately 500 ng RNA and constant-region primers for alpha and beta. Alpha and beta chain libraries were made separately by chain-specific third strand synthesis with multiplexing indices. TCRdb independently ran MiXCR on the 5' RACE reads; one entry per CDR3 protein. The data hold around 7,500 distinct CDR3 sequences, with about 8% observed a single time. This clonotype appeared a single time. No cell fractionation was done, so the repertoire covers all unsorted peripheral blood T cells. The sample in question was blood, obtained before antiretroviral therapy. The clonotype originates from an adult with HIV infection.

CDR3 protein: CSATNLQRNQPQHF. For the CDR3, the DNA is TGCAGTGCTACAAACTTGCAACGCAATCAGCCCCAGCATTTT. The V gene is TRBV20-1, the J gene TRBJ1-5; D is undetermined. V was clipped by 4 bases and J by 2 bases, with 12 bases between them. In germline, CDR1 is DFQATT, CDR2 SNEGSKA (reference sequence). The CDR3 covers 14 residues.